This TCR beta chain was found in a study of blood T cell repertoires in COVID-19 (dated by TCRdb to about 2020). Broadly, across the study: The collaborator samples originated in the United States, Italy and Spain and spanned the acute and convalescent phases of COVID-19. The material from the prospective study consisted of cDNA or gDNA derived from T cells, B-cell-depleted T cells, or PBMCs. Subjects who had been exposed to COVID-19, were actively infected with it, or had recovered from it provided the deeply sampled blood TCRbeta repertoires that made up the dataset. The repertoires were released in a freely available public database meant as a resource for research on the immune response to SARS-CoV-2. Samples were obtained from the ongoing ImmuneRACE study (first 160 participants) and from about 1,300 subjects provided by 6 global collaborators. The sample metadata nearly always contained a de-identified subject ID, COVID-19 status, age in years and sex. Where available, HLA class I and class II types were obtained from metadata supplied by the sample provider rather than from assay-based typing. What the study reported, not specific to this receptor: How much clinical and demographic metadata was included differed by source and by participant, and the metadata was provided uncurated.

Cut back by 1 base and 1 base, the V and J ends lie 13 bases apart. There are 16 amino acids in the CDR3, from cysteine to phenylalanine inclusive. Here the CDR3 DNA is all that survives: 48 bases in frame from base 1. Looking up the germline V gene yields CDR1 KGHSH and CDR2 LQKENI. Note on this clone: No antigen is known for it. No much larger clone is present one base from it, and per-base qualities are unavailable.

Enrolling through a virtual design, the prospective study's participants ranged in age from about 18 to 89 years and lived across roughly 24 United States geographic areas. In the prospective study, cohorts were assigned on the basis of participant-reported clinical history obtained from a screening survey and a study questionnaire. Recovered participants in ImmuneRACE Cohort 3 were defined as having two consecutive negative NP/OP PCR tests, clearance from a healthcare professional, or resolution of symptoms. Mobile phlebotomists in the prospective study collected whole blood, serum and a nasopharyngeal or oropharyngeal swab from every participant. Additional blood draws and questionnaires over a 2-month period could optionally be provided by prospective study participants. Blood samples from the prospective study were shipped frozen or at room temperature prior to DNA extraction. TCRbeta CDR3 regions were amplified from genomic DNA by means of the immunoSEQ Assay, a bias-controlled multiplex PCR. As for the original processing: Within the assay, amplification of reference gene primers was used to estimate how many nucleated cells each sample contained. Sequence reads were collapsed and filtered to measure the absolute abundance of every unique TCRbeta CDR3 rearrangement. Productive Simpson clonality was computed per sample as the square root of Simpson's diversity index over productive rearrangements. TCRdb re-hosts the immuneACCESS table, in-frame sequences only. Its copies lack some clones; in the studies checked, an unresolved V gene accounts for under half of them, and the cause for the rest is not known. V and J calls and clone size are given by that table; D and trimming were obtained from the DNA. This sample lists 250,000 or so clones; about 85% were detected once. 10% to 12% of the sample lies in the top ten.

Material: PBMCs or T cells enriched from blood (not recorded which). The clonotype comes from a man aged 30 to 39 who had recovered from COVID-19. The rearrangement combines TRBV18 with TRBJ2-5; the D gene is perhaps TRBD2, on 6 matching bases. The nucleotide sequence reads TGTGCCAGCTCACCACGGAGTAGGAGGGCCCAAGAGACCCAGTACTTC. Its protein reads: CASSPRSRRAQETQYF.